The 2 T cell receptor beta chains presented below share a single source sample, sequenced in a study of cytomegalovirus exposure and HLA in healthy donors. 13 Jbeta primers and 60 Vbeta primers were used for the PCR. This table comes from immunoSEQ multiplex PCR, and its TCRdb copy is limited to in-frame clones, with some not included. Of about 200,000 clones in the sample, 75% to 90% were seen once. Sequenced input: PBMCs. The receptors shown here come from a woman aged 25 to 39 in good health and CMV-seronegative.

This chain links TRBV19 with TRBJ2-7; 8 bases line up with TRBD1. The CDR3 runs to 13 residues. Germline CDR1 is LNHDA and CDR2 is SQIVND (reference sequence). V shed 4 bases and J 5 bases; nucleotides not matched to a gene: 4. This chain's CDR3 is CASSTGQGHEQYF. Here the CDR3 DNA reads TGTGCCAGTAGTACCGGACAGGGCCACGAGCAGTACTTC. Based on the CDR3 plus reference TRBV19 and TRBJ2-7, the full variable domain is DGGITQSPKYLFRKEGQNVTLSCEQNLNHDAMYWYRQDPGQGLRLIYYSQIVNDFQKGDIAEGYSVSREKKESFPLTVTSAQKNPTAFYLCASSTGQGHEQYFGPGTRLTVT.

CDR3 amino acids: CASRPTGHTEAFF. The CDR3 coding sequence is TGTGCCAGCAGACCGACAGGGCACACTGAAGCTTTCTTT. The chain has TRBV7-9 and TRBJ1-1, with TRBD1 identical over 7 bases. CDR3 size: 13 residues. Germline V lookup: CDR1 SEHNR, CDR2 FQNEAQ (reference sequence). J lost 3 bases, V lost 6 bases, and 4 bases had no gene match.